Below are 16 T cell receptor beta chains sequenced from a single sample in a study of T-cell reconstitution after alpha-beta-depleted transplantation in children. TCRbeta library preparation incorporated unique molecular identifiers. TCRdb fed the PCR reads into MiXCR, producing one record per CDR3 protein. Of 130,000 to 150,000 distinct CDR3 sequences detected, more than 8% appear once; the ten largest clones hold roughly 18%. Material: PBMCs, mostly from graft donor cells, obtained 180 days after TCRalphabeta/CD19-depleted stem cell transplant. Receptor source: a female patient between 2 and 15 years old who had a stem cell transplant for congenital amegakaryocytic thrombocytopenia, so the T cells may come from the graft donor.

This clonotype appeared many times. V gene TRBV7-8 combines with J gene TRBJ2-7, with 10 bases aligning to TRBD2. J lost 3 bases, V lost 4 bases, and 3 bases had no gene match. The CDR3 totals 14 residues. Germline assignment: CDR1 SGHVS and CDR2 FQNEAQ. CDR3 bases: TGTGCCAGCAGCTCGCTAGCGGGGGACTACGAGCAGTACTTC. Protein product: CASSSLAGDYEQYF.

This clonotype was counted at least ten times. V gene TRBV29-1 combines with J gene TRBJ2-5; D remains unclear. CDR1 and CDR2 (germline): SQVTM, ANQGSEA. V lost 5 bases to trimming and J lost 7 bases, with 17 bases between them. The CDR3 has 13 residues. CDR3 sequence: CSVSPSPWGTQYF. CDR3 sequence (DNA): TGCAGCGTTTCCCCTTCCCCCTGGGGGACCCAGTACTTC.

This clonotype was observed a handful of times. The rearrangement links TRBV6-1 to TRBJ2-6; TRBD1 agrees at 7 bases. V was pared by 6 bases and J by 0 bases, with 11 bases of the junction left unmatched. From germline, CDR1 is MNHNS and CDR2 SASEGT. The CDR3 spans 18 residues. The CDR3: CASRGQTGIYSGANVLTF. CDR3 bases: TGTGCCAGCAGGGGACAGACAGGGATTTACTCTGGGGCCAACGTCCTGACTTTC.

The table lists this clonotype with a few counts. The chain couples TRBV28 to TRBJ2-3; weak D call: TRBD1 (5 bases). The germline V gene has CDR1 MDHEN and CDR2 SYDVKM. This CDR3 spans 14 amino acids. V was pared by 7 bases and J by 6 bases, with 17 bases between. The CDR3 DNA reads TGTGCCAGCACCCGGCTCAGGGTTTTGGATACGCAGTATTTT. It is translated as CASTRLRVLDTQYF.

This clonotype was seen a few times. The chain combines TRBV20-1 with TRBJ2-7; TRBD2 aligns across 8 bases. V lost 5 bases and J lost 3; bases outside the gene matches: 3. Germline-derived CDR1 and CDR2 are DFQATT and SNEGSKA (reference sequence). The CDR3 spans 12 residues. DNA for the CDR3: TGCAGTGCTCGGGGGGGGGACTACGAGCAGTACTTC. It specifies CSARGGDYEQYF.

The chain employs TRBV20-1 and TRBJ2-7; weak D call: TRBD1 (5 bases). CDR1 is DFQATT, CDR2 SNEGSKA, per germline (reference sequence). The CDR3 consists of 15 residues. V lost 5 bases and J lost 3, with 20 bases in between. CDR3 bases: TGCAGTGCTTCCCCCGGGCGCAGGGCCCACTACGAGCAGTACTTC. Translation: CSASPGRRAHYEQYF.

This clonotype has only a few counts. The chain employs TRBV2 and TRBJ2-5; TRBD1 matches 9 bases. Germline assignment: CDR1 SNHLY and CDR2 FYNNEI. CDR3 length: 16 amino acids. Losses at the gene ends were 5 bases for V and 2 bases for J; bases not matched to a gene: 9. CDR3 sequence: CASSSNRQGVQETQYF. CDR3 DNA sequence: TGTGCCAGCAGTTCTAATCGACAGGGGGTACAAGAGACCCAGTACTTC.

This clonotype was detected ten times or more. This chain joins TRBV7-3 and TRBJ2-5; D is perhaps TRBD2 (6 bases). The V gene lost 5 bases and the J gene lost 5 bases, with 12 bases spanning the gap. The CDR3 contains 13 residues. Germline CDR1 is SGHTA and CDR2 is FQGTGA. The CDR3 DNA reads TGTGCCAGCAGCCGGGACTTCCGGGAGACCCAGTACTTC. Translation: CASSRDFRETQYF.

In this sample, this clonotype turned up a few times. The chain carries TRBV20-1 and TRBJ2-7; D possibly corresponds to TRBD2 (6 bases). The CDR3 consists of 11 residues. The germline V gene has CDR1 DFQATT and CDR2 SNEGSKA (reference sequence). The V and J ends lost 5 bases and 4 bases respectively, with 9 bases between them. In DNA, the CDR3 is TGCAGTGCTCTAGGAGGGTACGAGCAGTACTTC. It specifies CSALGGYEQYF.

This clonotype was observed a few times. V gene TRBV7-6 combines with J gene TRBJ1-2; unclear D gene. Trimming took off 4 bases at V and 7 bases at J, with 13 bases between the two ends. The length of the CDR3 is 13 residues. In germline, CDR1 is SGHVS, CDR2 FNYEAQ. This CDR3 reads CASSSRFSRGYTF. The CDR3 region has the DNA TGTGCCAGCAGCTCAAGGTTCTCCCGTGGCTACACCTTC.

This clonotype was seen at least ten times. J is TRBJ2-3 and V is TRBV12-3 or TRBV12-4; D is perhaps TRBD2 (7 bases). V was pared by 3 bases and J by 7 bases, with 14 bases between. The CDR3 runs to 14 residues. CDR3 region: CASSFNGGAYTQYF. The CDR3 bases are TGTGCCAGCAGTTTCAATGGGGGGGCCTATACGCAGTATTTT.

The DNA of the CDR3 is TGTGCCAGCAGTTTCGGTTGGGACAGGGCGGGGGATACGCAGTATTTT. This translates into CASSFGWDRAGDTQYF. The V and J genes are TRBV28 and TRBJ2-3; 9 bases map to TRBD1. J lost 6 bases, V lost 3 bases, and 10 bases had no gene match. The length of the CDR3 is 16 residues. The germline V gene encodes CDR1 MDHEN and CDR2 SYDVKM.

At least ten counts were recorded for this clonotype. CDR3 protein: CASSLGPGAVSDEQFF. The CDR3 region has the DNA TGTGCCAGCAGCTTAGGGCCAGGGGCTGTCAGCGATGAGCAGTTCTTC. The chain carries TRBV7-9 and TRBJ2-1; possibly TRBD1 for D (6 bases). Between the trimmed V and J ends, which lost 1 base and 8 bases, there was a span of 18 bases. This CDR3 has 16 amino acids. CDR1 is SEHNR and CDR2 is FQNEAQ in the germline V gene (reference sequence).

The genes are TRBV12-3 or TRBV12-4 and TRBJ2-5, with D tentatively TRBD1 (7 bases). The CDR3 spans 14 residues. V was trimmed by 6 bases and J by 2 bases, leaving 13 bases between them. In nucleotides, the CDR3 is TGTGCCAGCAGACGATCAGGGGGGCAAGAGACCCAGTACTTC. Translating gives CASRRSGGQETQYF.

The chain carries TRBV19 and TRBJ2-1; 10 bases are a match to TRBD2. CDR3 length equals 15 residues. CDR1 LNHDA and CDR2 SQIVND come from the germline V gene (reference sequence). J lost 9 bases, V lost 7 bases, and 12 bases had no gene match. The DNA of the CDR3 is TGTGCCAGTATGATAGCTAGCGGGAGCCTTAGTGAGCAGTTCTTC. Translated: CASMIASGSLSEQFF.

This chain uses TRBV7-2 with TRBJ2-5; the match to TRBD1 covers 10 bases. From germline, CDR1 is SGHTA and CDR2 FQGNSA. CDR3 length: 14 amino acids. The trim removed 4 bases at V and 5 bases at J, leaving 4 bases unmatched. The DNA for the CDR3 is TGTGCCAGCAGCTGGGACAGGGGCGAGGAGACCCAGTACTTC. As protein: CASSWDRGEETQYF.